A single T cell receptor beta chain is shown here with its context. This record comes from a study of blood T cell repertoires in COVID-19. Study background: Specimens from acute and convalescent COVID-19 originated in the United States, Italy and Spain. The analysed material was cDNA or gDNA that came from T cells, B-cell-depleted T cells, or PBMCs.

Generated by immunoSEQ multiplex PCR, the TCRdb table keeps only in-frame clones and is missing some. The data show more than 95,000 clones, 82% seen once. The CDR3 is made up of 16 amino acids. Germline trimming cut 3 bases from V and 3 bases from J; bases unmatched to any gene: 12. Germline assignment: CDR1 SGDLS and CDR2 YYNGEE. The chain uses TRBV9 and TRBJ2-7; 7 nucleotides match TRBD2. Sequencing was carried out using peripheral blood. This TCR derives from a man in his sixties with acute or convalescent COVID-19. The CDR3 sequence: CASSAPFSAGDYEQYF. The CDR3 nucleotides are TGTGCCAGCAGCGCCCCTTTCTCCGCGGGGGACTACGAGCAGTACTTC.